The sequence of this TCR beta chain was determined in a study of blood T cell repertoires in COVID-19. Whole-study context: PBMCs, B-cell-depleted T cells, or T cells were the source of the cDNA or gDNA that made up the material.

Recruitment covered about two dozen US areas and drew participants whose ages spanned roughly 18 to 100 years. Two consecutive negative NP/OP PCR tests, clearance, or resolved symptoms defined Cohort 3 recovery. Per germline, CDR1 SGHVS and CDR2 FNYEAQ. The germline V and J ends were trimmed by 5 bases and 2 bases, with 6 bases remaining between them. The CDR3 runs to 12 residues. In the source study's methods: It was from reference gene primer amplification that nucleated cell counts were estimated. The data were produced by immunoSEQ multiplex PCR, yet TCRdb's version contains in-frame clones alone and is incomplete. V, J and clone size are taken as reported in that table, and D and trimming were inferred from the DNA itself. Among about 410,000 clones listed, just under 90% were seen once.

The chain is built from TRBV7-6 and TRBJ2-5; D is undetermined. The sequenced material came from PBMCs or T cells enriched from blood (not recorded which). The clonotype was recovered from a woman aged 25 to 39 who had recovered from COVID-19. The CDR3 nucleotides are TGTGCCAGCAGCCCAACACAAGAGACCCAGTACTTC. Amino acids: CASSPTQETQYF.